Below, 32 T cell receptor beta chains from the same sample are listed, as sequenced in a study of T cell repertoires in cytomegalovirus infection. In TCRdb, the reads were re-called with MiXCR into one record per CDR3 protein. The sample comprises about 680,000 distinct CDR3 sequences, roughly a quarter of which are singletons, and 6.5% to 10% rests with the top ten. Sequencing used CD8+ T cells from PBMCs. The receptors shown here come from a human donor in good health (CMV status not recorded). Some clones in this sample may be carry-over from other donors' samples.

This clonotype has ten or more counts. This chain joins TRBV27 and TRBJ2-7; no clear D gene. This CDR3 is built from 14 residues. Germline V lookup: CDR1 MNHEY, CDR2 SMNVEV (reference sequence). Trimming took 5 bases from V and 0 from J, leaving 11 bases between them. The CDR3 here is CASSPLTVSYEQYF. CDR3 nucleotide sequence: TGTGCCAGCAGTCCACTCACCGTCTCCTACGAGCAGTACTTC.

This clonotype was counted between two and nine times. The chain is built from TRBV25-1 and TRBJ1-4; possible D gene TRBD1, 5 bases. In germline, CDR1 is MGHDK, CDR2 SYGVNS. The CDR3 contains 18 residues. Trimming left V 4 bases short and J 8 bases short, with 26 bases between. The CDR3 DNA is TGTGCCAGCAGTGGAAGTACAGGTTCGGTCCAATATTGGGAAAAACTGTTTTTT. The encoded protein is CASSGSTGSVQYWEKLFF.

A few counts support this clonotype. The chain links TRBV7-9 to TRBJ2-3, with a possible D match to TRBD1 (5 bases). The CDR3 runs 13 residues. CDR1 is SEHNR and CDR2 is FQNEAQ in the germline V gene (reference sequence). The V end was cut by 5 bases, the J end by 6 bases, with 12 bases between. The DNA of the CDR3 is TGTGCCAGCAGCACGACCCCAGGGGATACGCAGTATTTT. It specifies CASSTTPGDTQYF.

This chain joins TRBV9 and TRBJ1-1, with D possibly TRBD1 on 6 matching bases. The CDR3 is 12 amino acids. The V gene lost 7 bases and the J gene lost 7 bases, with 14 bases spanning the gap. Germline assignment: CDR1 SGDLS and CDR2 YYNGEE. The CDR3 loop is CASVGGAGEAFF. The CDR3 DNA reads as TGTGCCAGCGTGGGGGGGGCCGGTGAAGCTTTCTTT.

This clonotype was counted a few times. The J gene is TRBJ1-1, the V gene TRBV7-6; D possibly corresponds to TRBD1 (5 bases). This CDR3 is 16 amino acids long. The V end lost 5 bases, the J end lost 0 bases, and 16 bases lay between the germline ends. Germline-derived CDR1 and CDR2 are SGHVS and FNYEAQ. In DNA form, the CDR3 reads TGTGCCAGCAGCCGAGCGGGGGAAGGGGTGAACACTGAAGCTTTCTTT. The encoded protein is CASSRAGEGVNTEAFF.

This clonotype was counted ten times or more. The rearrangement joins TRBV12-3 or TRBV12-4 to TRBJ1-2; weak D call: TRBD1 (6 bases). V shed 6 bases and J shed 9 bases, with 17 bases lying between them. The CDR3 loop spans 13 amino acids. The CDR3 here is CASRGRGRISYTF. CDR3 in DNA: TGTGCCAGCAGAGGTAGGGGGAGGATCAGCTACACCTTC.

The rearrangement links TRBV29-1 to TRBJ2-7; tentatively, D is TRBD1 (5 bases). The CDR3 has 11 amino acids. Germline loops: CDR1 SQVTM, CDR2 ANQGSEA. Trimming removed 4 bases from V and 4 bases from J, with 8 bases in between. CDR3 loop: CSVAQGYEQYV. Written as DNA, the CDR3 is TGCAGCGTTGCCCAGGGTTACGAGCAGTACGTC.

The V and J genes are TRBV4-3 and TRBJ1-1, with D possibly matching TRBD1 (6 bases). The CDR3 is 15 amino acids. From germline, CDR1 is LGHNA and CDR2 YSLEER. With 0 bases removed from V and 6 bases from J, the gap between germline ends came to 14 bases. The CDR3 DNA sequence: TGCGCCAGCAGCCAAGACTCAGGACAGATCTCTGAAGCTTTCTTT. Amino acids: CASSQDSGQISEAFF.

The chain is built from TRBV9 and TRBJ1-1, with D unclear. The ends were cut back, 4 bases at V and 1 base at J, with 17 bases in the middle. Germline-derived CDR1 and CDR2 are SGDLS and YYNGEE. This CDR3 has 16 amino acids. DNA for the CDR3: TGTGCCAGCAGCCCCCAAGGTGGCAGGAGGAACACTGAAGCTTTCTTT. Encoded protein: CASSPQGGRRNTEAFF.

This clonotype has more than one count but fewer than ten. The gene calls are TRBV4-3 and TRBJ1-6; D not certain. V dropped 0 bases and J dropped 8 bases, with 8 bases sitting between them. This CDR3 spans 14 amino acids. The germline gives CDR1 LGHNA, CDR2 YSLEER. In DNA form, the CDR3 reads TGCGCCAGCAGCCAAGATCAAGTATATTCACCCCTCCACTTT. Translated: CASSQDQVYSPLHF.

The chain links TRBV4-3 to TRBJ2-3; D not resolved. Trimming pared 0 bases from V and 2 bases from J, leaving 6 bases between. This CDR3 comprises 14 residues. Germline V gives CDR1 LGHNA, CDR2 YSLEER. In DNA, the CDR3 is TGCGCCAGCAGCCAAGACGGCCCCACAGATACGCAGTATTTT. This translates into CASSQDGPTDTQYF.

There are a few counts of this clonotype. This chain joins TRBV6-5 and TRBJ2-5, with 7 bases fitting TRBD2. The V and J ends lost 2 bases and 5 bases, in that order; junction bases with no gene match: 8. The CDR3 covers 15 residues. Germline V gene lookup returns CDR1 MNHEY and CDR2 SVGAGI. CDR3 DNA sequence: TGTGCCAGCAGTTACACGGCTAGCGGTTCGGAGACCCAGTACTTC. It yields the protein CASSYTASGSETQYF.

V and J are TRBV28 and TRBJ1-2; no clear D. Germline V gene lookup returns CDR1 MDHEN and CDR2 SYDVKM. Between the trimmed V and J ends, which lost 10 bases and 3 bases, there was a span of 9 bases. This CDR3 region has 11 residues. CDR3 DNA: TGTGCCACCAGGTCCTACTATGGCTACACCTTC. This encodes CATRSYYGYTF.

The chain couples TRBV14 to TRBJ1-3, with 10 bases aligning to TRBD1. Germline trimming cut 0 bases from V and 5 bases from J; bases unmatched to any gene: 10. CDR1 SGHDN and CDR2 FVKESK come from the germline V gene. CDR3 length: 18 residues. As DNA, the CDR3 is TGTGCCAGCAGCCAAGATGGTCCTTGGACAGGGGGACGAAACACCATATATTTT. Residues: CASSQDGPWTGGRNTIYF.

CDR3: CASTDGGSNQPQHF. CDR3 DNA sequence: TGTGCCAGCACGGATGGGGGTAGCAATCAGCCCCAGCATTTT. V usage is TRBV6-6 and J usage is TRBJ1-5; TRBD1 might be the D (5 bases). V was cut by 7 bases and J by 0 bases, with 10 bases left in between. There are 14 residues in the CDR3. Germline V gene sequence: CDR1 MNHNY, CDR2 SVGAGI (reference sequence).

The chain carries TRBV20-1 and TRBJ1-2; unclear D gene. CDR3 length equals 13 residues. Germline CDR1 and CDR2: DFQATT and SNEGSKA (reference sequence). V was cut by 3 bases and J by 0 bases, with 8 bases left in between. The CDR3 sequence is CSARPPSNYGYTF. DNA of the CDR3: TGCAGTGCTAGGCCCCCTTCTAACTATGGCTACACCTTC.

In its sample, this clonotype was seen a few times. The rearrangement links TRBV11-3 to TRBJ1-3; a possible D gene is TRBD1 (5 bases). V lost 0 bases and J lost 8, with 11 bases in between. The germline gives CDR1 SGHNT, CDR2 YENEEA. The CDR3 totals 14 residues. DNA for the CDR3: TGTGCCAGCAGCTTAGAGGGACGGCCGGACACCATATATTTT. Encoded protein: CASSLEGRPDTIYF.

The chain links TRBV6-6 to TRBJ1-6; TRBD1 agrees at 7 bases. The junction had 4 bases not matched to a gene; V was cut back by 8 bases and J by 3 bases. Germline values: CDR1 MNHNY, CDR2 SVGAGI (reference sequence). This CDR3 is built from 14 residues. The CDR3 protein is CASGGQSYNSPLHF. The CDR3 region has the DNA TGTGCCAGCGGGGGACAGAGCTATAATTCACCCCTCCACTTT.

Note on this clonotype: Being one base from a much bigger clone, this may be a read error. The chain links TRBV7-2 to TRBJ2-1; 9 bases line up with TRBD2. The germline V gene has CDR1 SGHTA and CDR2 FQGNSA. The CDR3 covers 13 residues. The DNA for the CDR3 is TGTGCAATAGCTAGCGGGATATACAATGAGCAGTTCTTC. Its protein is CAIASGIYNEQFF.

In this sample, this clonotype turned up many times. The chain employs TRBV6-2 or TRBV6-3 and TRBJ2-7; D gene uncertain. The V gene lost 2 bases and the J gene lost 2 bases, with 7 bases spanning the gap. Germline V gene lookup returns CDR1 MNHEY and CDR2 SVGEGT. The CDR3 has 13 amino acids. CDR3 loop: CASSYGRAYEQYV. CDR3 nucleotides: TGTGCCAGCAGTTACGGACGGGCCTACGAGCAGTACGTC.

This clonotype occurred many times. The chain is built from TRBV7-3 and TRBJ2-3; the match to TRBD2 covers 7 bases. With 5 bases clipped from V and 0 bases from J, the junction kept 11 bases outside the gene matches. Germline CDR1 is SGHTA and CDR2 is FQGTGA. The CDR3 is 17 residues long. CDR3 region: CASSPGGLETSTDTQYF. The CDR3 nucleotides are TGTGCCAGCAGCCCAGGCGGACTAGAAACTAGCACAGATACGCAGTATTTT.

The chain couples TRBV6-1 to TRBJ1-1; perhaps TRBD1 as D (5 bases). The germline V and J ends were trimmed by 1 base and 10 bases, with 28 bases remaining between them. CDR1 and CDR2 (germline): MNHNS, SASEGT. The CDR3 spans 18 residues. The CDR3 nucleotides are TGTGCCAGCAGTGAAGAATACCGTTATGGGACGGCTTCTGGGGGAGCTTTCTTT. It specifies CASSEEYRYGTASGGAFF.

The CDR3 DNA is TGTGCCAGCAGTCCAACAGTGGGTACTAACTATGGCTACACCTTC. It translates to CASSPTVGTNYGYTF. The rearrangement links TRBV12-3 or TRBV12-4 to TRBJ1-2, with D hard to call. There are 15 residues in the CDR3. V was shortened by 5 bases and J by 0 bases, with 13 bases between the two germline ends.

This clonotype was counted at least ten times. This rearrangement joins TRBV7-8 to TRBJ2-1; D is unclear. CDR3 length: 12 amino acids. V shed 5 bases and J shed 9 bases, with 11 bases lying between them. From germline, CDR1 is SGHVS and CDR2 FQNEAQ. The CDR3 sequence is CASSHTTGEQFF. The CDR3 DNA is TGTGCCAGCAGCCACACAACCGGTGAGCAGTTCTTC.

This clonotype occurred many times. This chain connects TRBV7-6 to TRBJ2-1, with TRBD2 matching over 9 bases. Germline-derived CDR1 and CDR2 are SGHVS and FNYEAQ. V lost 5 bases, J lost 9 bases, and 20 bases stayed unmatched. This CDR3 region has 18 residues. For the CDR3, the DNA is TGTGCCAGCAGCCAACTCCGACCTCTGGCGGGGGGGCGAAGTGAGCAGTTCTTC. It yields the protein CASSQLRPLAGGRSEQFF. The variable domain in full, completed from reference TRBV7-6 and TRBJ2-1, reads GAGVSQSPRYKVTKRGQDVALRCDPISGHVSLYWYRQALGQGPEFLTYFNYEAQQDKSGLPNDRFSAERPEGSISTLTIQRTEQRDSAMYRCASSQLRPLAGGRSEQFFGPGTRLTVL.

This clonotype appeared a few times. The CDR3 sequence is CSVDGDRDRKETQYF. DNA for the CDR3: TGCAGCGTTGACGGGGACCGGGATCGAAAAGAGACCCAGTACTTC. The genes are TRBV29-1 and TRBJ2-5; either TRBD1 or TRBD2 may supply D (5 bases each). CDR3 length: 15 residues. Trimming pared 3 bases from V and 3 bases from J, leaving 17 bases between. Germline CDR1 is SQVTM and CDR2 is ANQGSEA.

The gene calls are TRBV28 and TRBJ2-1; 8 bases match TRBD2. The germline CDR1 and CDR2 sequences are MDHEN and SYDVKM. The V and J ends lost 5 bases and 2 bases, in that order; junction bases with no gene match: 5. There are 15 residues in the CDR3. CDR3 protein: CASSPPGGTYNEQFF. In nucleotides, the CDR3 is TGTGCCAGCAGTCCTCCGGGGGGGACCTACAATGAGCAGTTCTTC.

This clonotype has more than one count but fewer than ten. The chain links TRBV12-3 or TRBV12-4 to TRBJ1-5, with 7 bases lining up with TRBD1. V shed 1 base, J shed 3 bases, and the junction held 6 bases outside the gene matches. This CDR3 has 16 residues. The CDR3 sequence is CASSLGGDSYNQPQHF. For the CDR3, the DNA is TGTGCCAGCAGTTTAGGCGGGGACAGTTACAATCAGCCCCAGCATTTT.

This clonotype turned up a few times. This chain joins TRBV14 and TRBJ1-2, with D possibly being TRBD1 (6 bases). CDR1 is SGHDN, CDR2 FVKESK, per germline. Trimming cost V 4 bases and J 8 bases, with 20 bases left between them. This CDR3 has 15 amino acids. CDR3 sequence (DNA): TGTGCCAGCAGCCCCGGTCGGTGGGGGGCTTGGGGCTACACCTTC. It yields the protein CASSPGRWGAWGYTF.

This clonotype was seen ten or more times. The chain carries TRBV7-3 and TRBJ2-3; TRBD1 might be the D (6 bases). The CDR3 is 16 residues long. Germline-derived CDR1 and CDR2 are SGHTA and FQGTGA. With 4 bases removed from V and 2 bases from J, the gap between germline ends came to 16 bases. The CDR3 spells CASSSPRQGPTDTQYF. CDR3 in DNA: TGTGCCAGCAGCTCCCCAAGGCAGGGGCCCACAGATACGCAGTATTTT.

This clonotype has more than one count but fewer than ten. V and J are TRBV20-1 and TRBJ2-2; D gene unclear. The CDR3 has 12 residues. Trimming cost V 6 bases and J 4 bases, with 9 bases left between them. Germline assignment: CDR1 DFQATT and CDR2 SNEGSKA (reference sequence). The CDR3 DNA follows: TGCAGTGCAGGGATCCTCACCGGGGAGCTGTTTTTT. Translated: CSAGILTGELFF.

The chain recombines TRBV20-1 with TRBJ2-5, with 9 nucleotides matching TRBD1. Germline V gives CDR1 DFQATT, CDR2 SNEGSKA (reference sequence). V lost 6 bases, J lost 5 bases, and 10 bases stayed unmatched. This CDR3 has 14 residues. In DNA, the CDR3 is TGCAGTGCCCTAGAGACAGGGGGTTGGGAGACCCAGTACTTC. It yields the protein CSALETGGWETQYF.